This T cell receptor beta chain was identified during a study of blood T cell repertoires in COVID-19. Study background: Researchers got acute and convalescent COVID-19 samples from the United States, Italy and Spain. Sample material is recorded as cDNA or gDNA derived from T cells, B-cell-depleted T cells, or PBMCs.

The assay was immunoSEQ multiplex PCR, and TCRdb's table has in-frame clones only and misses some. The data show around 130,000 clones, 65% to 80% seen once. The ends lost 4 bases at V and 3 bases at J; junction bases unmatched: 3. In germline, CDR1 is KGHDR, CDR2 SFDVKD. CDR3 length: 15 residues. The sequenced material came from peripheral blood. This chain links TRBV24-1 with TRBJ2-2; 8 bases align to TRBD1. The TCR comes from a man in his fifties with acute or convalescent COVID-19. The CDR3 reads CATSDPGQDTGELFF. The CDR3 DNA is TGTGCCACCAGTGACCCGGGACAGGACACCGGGGAGCTGTTTTTT.